This TCR beta chain was documented in a study of blood T cell repertoires in COVID-19. Across the whole study: Acute and convalescent COVID-19 samples came from the United States, Italy and Spain. PBMCs, B-cell-depleted T cells, or T cells provided the cDNA or gDNA that made up the material.

CDR1 SNHLY and CDR2 FYNNEI come from the germline V gene. Trimming at V came to 8 bases and at J to 2 bases, leaving 8 bases not matched to a gene. The CDR3 is made up of 14 amino acids. The sample holds one count of this clone. Produced via immunoSEQ multiplex PCR; TCRdb's table is partial and in-frame only. The sample has 77,000 or so clones, roughly 80% seen once. This TCR derives from a man under 40 with COVID-19, enrolled during active disease. The chain couples TRBV2 to TRBJ2-7; TRBD1 matches 8 bases. The sample was peripheral blood. This CDR3 reads CASFSQGVTYEQYF. CDR3 DNA: TGTGCCAGCTTTTCACAGGGGGTTACCTACGAGCAGTACTTC.